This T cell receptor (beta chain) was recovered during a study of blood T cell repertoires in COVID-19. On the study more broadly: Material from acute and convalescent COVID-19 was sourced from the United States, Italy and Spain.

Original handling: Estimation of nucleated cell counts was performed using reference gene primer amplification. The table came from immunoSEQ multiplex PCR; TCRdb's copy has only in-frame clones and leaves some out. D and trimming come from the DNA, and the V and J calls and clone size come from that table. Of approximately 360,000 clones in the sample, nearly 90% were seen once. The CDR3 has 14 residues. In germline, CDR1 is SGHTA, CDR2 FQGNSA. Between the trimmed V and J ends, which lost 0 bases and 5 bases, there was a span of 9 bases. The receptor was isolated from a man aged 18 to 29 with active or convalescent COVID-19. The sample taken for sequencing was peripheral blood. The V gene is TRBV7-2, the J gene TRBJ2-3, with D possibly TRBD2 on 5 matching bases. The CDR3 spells CASSLAGVVDTQYF. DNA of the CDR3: TGTGCCAGCAGCTTAGCGGGAGTCGTAGATACGCAGTATTTT.